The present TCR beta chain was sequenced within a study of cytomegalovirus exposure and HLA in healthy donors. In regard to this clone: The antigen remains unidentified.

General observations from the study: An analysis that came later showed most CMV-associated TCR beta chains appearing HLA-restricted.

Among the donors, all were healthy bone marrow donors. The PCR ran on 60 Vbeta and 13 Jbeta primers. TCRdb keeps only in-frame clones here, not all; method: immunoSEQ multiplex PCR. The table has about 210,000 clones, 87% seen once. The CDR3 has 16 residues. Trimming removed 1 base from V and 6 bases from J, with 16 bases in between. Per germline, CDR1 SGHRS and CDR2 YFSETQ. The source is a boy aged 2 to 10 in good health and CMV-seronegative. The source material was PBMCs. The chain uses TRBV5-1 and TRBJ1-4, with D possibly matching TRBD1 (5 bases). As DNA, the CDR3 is TGCGCCAGCAGCTTGAGGGCAGGGTTTGAAGATGAAAAACTGTTTTTT. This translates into CASSLRAGFEDEKLFF. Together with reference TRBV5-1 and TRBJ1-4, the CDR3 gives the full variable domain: KAGVTQTPRYLIKTRGQQVTLSCSPISGHRSVSWYQQTPGQGLQFLFEYFSETQRNKGNFPGRFSGRQFSNSRSEMNVSTLELGDSALYLCASSLRAGFEDEKLFFGSGTQLSVL.